The sample holds many counts of the clone carrying this T cell receptor beta chain. The CDR3 is made up of 14 amino acids. V lost 4 bases and J 5 bases, leaving 14 bases between the germline ends. CDR1 MGHRA and CDR2 YSYEKL come from the germline V gene. The data are from a study of sequential checkpoint blockade in melanoma. Study-level background: After both sequences, patients received maintenance nivolumab. After nivolumab or ipilimumab alone, over 20 patients had week-13 rebiopsies.

Clones were read by immunoSEQ multiplex PCR, and TCRdb kept only the in-frame ones, dropping some. Altogether approximately 3,600 clones are present, roughly a sixth being singletons, with the ten largest covering just over 14%. The treatment is: randomized to nivolumab then ipilimumab (arm A) or the reverse (arm B). Patients had received no earlier DNA-damaging chemotherapy. The chain employs TRBV4-1 and TRBJ1-1; the D is unclear. This specimen was tumor tissue (inferred from file names), taken from a patient given nivolumab and ipilimumab in sequence. The sequence came from a human donor with melanoma. CDR3 region: CASSPVVGSTEAFF. For the CDR3, the DNA is TGCGCCAGCAGCCCTGTGGTGGGTTCTACTGAAGCTTTCTTT.